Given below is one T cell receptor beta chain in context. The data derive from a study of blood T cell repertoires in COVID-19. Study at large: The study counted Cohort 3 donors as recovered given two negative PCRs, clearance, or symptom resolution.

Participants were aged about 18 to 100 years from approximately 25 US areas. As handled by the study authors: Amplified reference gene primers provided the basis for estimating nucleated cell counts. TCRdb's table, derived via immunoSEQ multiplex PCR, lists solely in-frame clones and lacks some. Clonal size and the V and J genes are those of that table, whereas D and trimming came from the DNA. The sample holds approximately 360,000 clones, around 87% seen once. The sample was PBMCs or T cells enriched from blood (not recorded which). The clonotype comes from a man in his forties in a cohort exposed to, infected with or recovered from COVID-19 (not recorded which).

The CDR3 region has the DNA TGTGCCTGGGAACAGGGAAACAATCAGCCCCAGCATTTT. The encoded protein is CAWEQGNNQPQHF. The rearrangement joins TRBV30 to TRBJ1-5, with D possibly being TRBD1 (6 bases). CDR3 size: 13 residues. Trimming cost V 5 bases and J 3 bases, with 11 bases left between them. Per the germline V gene, CDR1 is GTSNPN and CDR2 is SVGIG (reference sequence).